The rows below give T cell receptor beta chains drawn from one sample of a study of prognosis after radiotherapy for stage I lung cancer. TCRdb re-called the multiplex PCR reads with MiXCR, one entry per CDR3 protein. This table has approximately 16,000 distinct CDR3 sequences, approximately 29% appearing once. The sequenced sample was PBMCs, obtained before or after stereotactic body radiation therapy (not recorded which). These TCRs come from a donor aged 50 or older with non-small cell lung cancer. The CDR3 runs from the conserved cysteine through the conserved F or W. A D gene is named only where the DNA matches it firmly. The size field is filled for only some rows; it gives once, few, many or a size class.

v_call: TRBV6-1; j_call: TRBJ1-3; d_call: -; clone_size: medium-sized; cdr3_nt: TGTGCCAGCTCTATGGTCTCAGGGTCTGGAAACACCATATATTTT; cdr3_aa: CASSMVSGSGNTIYF
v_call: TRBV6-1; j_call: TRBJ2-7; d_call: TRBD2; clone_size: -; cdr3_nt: TGTGCCAGCTCCCAGAGGGGACGGGGGGACCCTCTGGGGGAGCAGTACTTC; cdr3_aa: CASSQRGRGDPLGEQYF
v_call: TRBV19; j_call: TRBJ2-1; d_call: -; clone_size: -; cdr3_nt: TGTGCCAGTAGTGGGCCTGGTGTCGAGCAGTTCTTC; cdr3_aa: CASSGPGVEQFF
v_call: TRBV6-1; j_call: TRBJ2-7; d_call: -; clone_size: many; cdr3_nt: TGTGCCAGCAGTCTAAGCGCTCAAGCTTACGAGCAGTACTTC; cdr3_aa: CASSLSAQAYEQYF
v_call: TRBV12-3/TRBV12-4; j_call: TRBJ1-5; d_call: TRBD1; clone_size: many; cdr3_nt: TGTGCCAGCAGGGGGACAGGTGGGAATCAGCCCCAGCATTTT; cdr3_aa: CASRGTGGNQPQHF
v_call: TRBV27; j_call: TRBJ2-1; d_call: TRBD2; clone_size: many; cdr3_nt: TGTGCCAGCAGAGCACGCCCGGGACTAGCGGGATTCAGGTCCAATGAGCAGTTCTTC; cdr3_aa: CASRARPGLAGFRSNEQFF
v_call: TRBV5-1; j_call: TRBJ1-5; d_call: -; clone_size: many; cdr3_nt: TGCGCCAGCAGCTTGGGGGAGTACAATCAGCCCCAGCATTTT; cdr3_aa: CASSLGEYNQPQHF
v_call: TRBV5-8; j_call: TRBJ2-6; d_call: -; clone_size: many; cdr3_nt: TGTGCCAGCAGCTTGGTAACAGGGTCGCCTGGGGCCAACGTCCTGACTTTC; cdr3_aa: CASSLVTGSPGANVLTF
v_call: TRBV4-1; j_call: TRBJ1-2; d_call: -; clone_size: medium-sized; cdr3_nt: TGCGCCAGCAGCCAAGAAAGGAGTGCGGGCTATGGCTACACCTTC; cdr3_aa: CASSQERSAGYGYTF
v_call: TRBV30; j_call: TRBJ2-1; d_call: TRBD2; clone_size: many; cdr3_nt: TGTGCCTGGAGTGTACAAGGACTAGGTTTCTTC; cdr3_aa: CAWSVQGLGFF
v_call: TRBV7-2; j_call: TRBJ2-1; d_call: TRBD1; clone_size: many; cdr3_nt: TGTGCCAGCAGCTTAGAACAGGGGTGGCCCTACAATGAGCAGTTCTTC; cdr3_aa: CASSLEQGWPYNEQFF
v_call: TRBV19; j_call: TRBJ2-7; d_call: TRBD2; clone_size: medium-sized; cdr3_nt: TGTGCCACCTCCCCCAGCGGGAGTAGAGACGAGCAGTACTTC; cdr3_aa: CATSPSGSRDEQYF
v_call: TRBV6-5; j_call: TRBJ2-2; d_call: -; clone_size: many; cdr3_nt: TGTGCCAGCAGTTACTCCGTCGGGTCCGGGGAGCTGTTTTTT; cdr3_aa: CASSYSVGSGELFF
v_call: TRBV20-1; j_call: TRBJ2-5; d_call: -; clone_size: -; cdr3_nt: TGCAGTGCTAGTGGACAAGAGACACAGTACTTC; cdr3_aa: CSASGQETQYF